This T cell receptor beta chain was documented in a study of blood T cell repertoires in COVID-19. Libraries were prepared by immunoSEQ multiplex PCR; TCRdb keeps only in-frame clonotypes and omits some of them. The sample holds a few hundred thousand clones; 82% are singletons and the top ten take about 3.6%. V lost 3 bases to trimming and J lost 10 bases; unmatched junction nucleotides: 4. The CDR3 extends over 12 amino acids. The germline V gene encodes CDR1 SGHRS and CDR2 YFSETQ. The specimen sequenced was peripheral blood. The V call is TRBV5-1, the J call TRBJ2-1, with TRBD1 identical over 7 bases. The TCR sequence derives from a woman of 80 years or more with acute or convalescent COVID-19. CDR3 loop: CASSSTGLEQFF. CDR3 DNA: TGCGCCAGCAGCTCGACAGGGTTAGAGCAGTTCTTC.